The T cell receptor (beta chain) described here comes from a study of T cell clonotyping in hematopoietic cell transplantation. Trimming pared 5 bases from V and 3 bases from J, leaving 16 bases between. Germline V gives CDR1 SGHNT, CDR2 YENEEA. The CDR3 covers 16 residues. Some clones are missing from TCRdb's copy, which holds only in-frame ones; the method was immunoSEQ multiplex PCR. Of roughly 15,000 clones listed, roughly 85% are singletons. This clone was found once. The chain recombines TRBV11-3 with TRBJ2-2; tentatively, D is TRBD2 (7 bases). This receptor was taken from a woman in her thirties or forties in good health. Some clones in this sample may be carry-over from other donors' samples. Sequenced sample: peripheral blood mononuclear cells. The CDR3 DNA sequence: TGTGCCAGCAGCGGGGAGGGGGGGCAAGACACCGGGGAGCTGTTTTTT. This encodes CASSGEGGQDTGELFF.